The clone carrying this T cell receptor (beta chain) was seen more than once but under ten times. The target antigen is unknown. This table comes from immunoSEQ multiplex PCR, and its TCRdb copy is limited to in-frame clones, with some not included. The sample lists 53,000 or so clones, roughly nine tenths occurring once. The CDR3 loop spans 13 amino acids. Germline V gene lookup returns CDR1 MNHEY and CDR2 SVGAGI. V was trimmed by 6 bases and J by 7 bases, leaving 13 bases between them. This entry belongs to a study of chemoradiotherapy in HPV16-positive cancers. Study findings and constraints: Functional assays defining HPV-specific T cells used only a couple of HPV16-positive patients.

The origin of this receptor is a human donor with HPV-associated anogenital cancer. Sequencing used blood, obtained from a patient who underwent chemoradiotherapy. The chain uses TRBV6-5 and TRBJ2-1; D may be TRBD1 (5 bases). The CDR3 sequence: CASREGAGNEQFF. CDR3 coding DNA: TGTGCCAGCAGAGAAGGGGCAGGGAATGAGCAGTTCTTC.